The 10 T cell receptor beta chains in this list originate from one sample, sequenced in a study of identical twins. TCRdb re-derived calls from the 5' RACE reads in MiXCR, one entry per CDR3 protein. The data contain 450,000 or so distinct CDR3 sequences, 13% to 15% of them singletons. Another study also made use of these data, one on yellow fever vaccine responses in identical twins.

Sequenced input: CD4+ T cells sorted from blood. All receptors derive from a woman in her late teens or twenties in good health.

This clonotype was detected many times. The chain is built from TRBV3-1 and TRBJ2-1; TRBD2 matches 9 bases. The junction had 7 bases not matched to a gene; V was cut back by 2 bases and J by 8 bases. Germline V lookup: CDR1 LGHDT, CDR2 YNNKEL (reference sequence). The CDR3 covers 15 residues. The CDR3 region has the DNA TGTGCCAGCAGCCAACCAGCGGGAGGTGGTTATGAGCAGTTCTTC. This encodes CASSQPAGGGYEQFF.

The chain has TRBV12-3 or TRBV12-4 and TRBJ2-3, with D possibly TRBD2 on 5 matching bases. This CDR3 region has 13 residues. The V and J ends lost 5 bases and 8 bases respectively, with 14 bases between them. The CDR3 region has the DNA TGTGCCAGCAGTCCACAACTAGGCGTTACGCAGTATTTT. Protein product: CASSPQLGVTQYF.

This clonotype was detected a few times. This chain uses TRBV4-1 with TRBJ2-7; D remains ambiguous. The CDR3 sequence is 16 residues long. V lost 0 bases, J lost 5 bases, and 17 bases lay in between. CDR1 is MGHRA and CDR2 is YSYEKL in the germline V gene. The CDR3 here is CASSQEGGPVVHEQYF. The DNA of the CDR3 is TGCGCCAGCAGCCAAGAAGGCGGTCCTGTGGTCCACGAGCAGTACTTC.

This clonotype was counted a few times. The chain uses TRBV6-5 and TRBJ2-3; D is unclear. V lost 0 bases and J 2 bases, leaving 6 bases between the germline ends. The germline V gene encodes CDR1 MNHEY and CDR2 SVGAGI. This CDR3 comprises 14 residues. The CDR3 bases are TGTGCCAGCAGTTACTCTAAGGACACAGATACGCAGTATTTT. Translated: CASSYSKDTDTQYF.

This clonotype came up many times. This chain connects TRBV5-1 to TRBJ2-3; TRBD1 matches at 8 bases. Germline V gene sequence: CDR1 SGHRS, CDR2 YFSETQ. The CDR3 is 17 residues long. V shed 2 bases and J 2 bases; nucleotides not matched to a gene: 10. CDR3 residues: CASSFWQGAMPTDTQYF. Here the CDR3 DNA reads TGCGCCAGCAGCTTTTGGCAGGGGGCGATGCCCACAGATACGCAGTATTTT.

This clonotype was counted only a few times. A read error may account for a junction end that differs from germline. The chain couples TRBV6-2 or TRBV6-3 to TRBJ2-7; D uncertain. There are 13 residues in the CDR3. Germline V gene data show CDR1 as MNHEY and CDR2 as SVGEGT. The CDR3 coding sequence is TGTGCCAGCCCAACCTCGCAAGCAGGACGTATCCCCTTC. It encodes CASPTSQAGRIPF.

This chain connects TRBV13 to TRBJ2-7; no reliable D call. V was clipped by 4 bases and J by 3 bases, with 7 bases between them. CDR3 length equals 12 residues. CDR1 and CDR2 (germline): PRHDT, FYEKMQ (reference sequence). The CDR3 loop reads CASSSQNYEQYF. The CDR3 region has the DNA TGTGCCAGCAGCTCCCAAAACTACGAGCAGTACTTC.

A few counts support this clonotype. This chain links TRBV4-3 with TRBJ2-2, with 7 bases fitting TRBD2. CDR3 size: 16 residues. V was pared by 1 base and J by 2 bases, with 4 bases of the junction left unmatched. CDR1 and CDR2 (germline): LGHNA, YSLEER. Here the CDR3 DNA reads TGCGCCAGCAGCCAAGGGGGGGGGAGAAACACCGGGGAGCTGTTTTTT. Its translation: CASSQGGGRNTGELFF.

The DNA of the CDR3 is TGTGCCAGCAGCTTAGAGTTGCTAGCGGGGAGAAGGGAGACCCAGTACTTC. Protein: CASSLELLAGRRETQYF. This chain uses TRBV11-2 with TRBJ2-5, with 9 bases matching TRBD2. Trimming took 0 bases from V and 5 from J; bases not matched to a gene: 10. The CDR3 length is 17 residues. Germline-derived CDR1 and CDR2 are SGHAT and FQNNGV.

This clonotype was counted many times. This chain links TRBV27 with TRBJ2-5; 7 positions agree with TRBD1. This CDR3 region has 14 residues. CDR1 is MNHEY, CDR2 SMNVEV, per germline (reference sequence). J was trimmed by 9 bases and V by 2 bases; bases with no gene match: 9. The CDR3 DNA sequence: TGTGCCAGCAGTTTAGTACAGGGGAGTAGTGCCCAGTACTTC. It yields the protein CASSLVQGSSAQYF.